Each of the 25 T cell receptor beta chains below was sequenced from the same sample in a study of identical twins. TCRdb reprocessed the 5' RACE reads via MiXCR and lists one record per CDR3 protein. The sample shows roughly 700,000 distinct CDR3 sequences, more than 6.5% of them seen only once. Separately, the same data were catalogued under a study of yellow fever vaccine responses in identical twins.

The sequencing input was PBMCs. These receptors all come from a woman between 18 and 29 years old in good health.

This clonotype was found a few times. The J gene is TRBJ2-1, the V gene TRBV5-5; D gene unclear. CDR1 SGHKS and CDR2 YYEKEE come from the germline V gene (reference sequence). Trimming removed 0 bases at V and 8 bases at J, with 18 bases between. The CDR3 runs to 16 residues. For the CDR3, the DNA is TGTGCCAGCAGCTTGGTAGAGTTAGGAGTCTCGGATGAGCAGTTCTTC. Protein: CASSLVELGVSDEQFF. Full variable domain (outside the CDR3, taken from reference TRBV5-5 and TRBJ2-1): DAGVTQSPTHLIKTRGQQVTLRCSPISGHKSVSWYQQVLGQGPQFIFQYYEKEERGRGNFPDRFSARQFPNYSSELNVNALLLGDSALYLCASSLVELGVSDEQFFGPGTRLTVL.

Many counts were recorded for this clonotype. The V call is TRBV29-1, the J call TRBJ2-7, with TRBD1 matching 8 bases. The germline V gene has CDR1 SQVTM and CDR2 ANQGSEA. Trimming cost V 5 bases and J 2 bases; bases outside gene matches: 8. The CDR3 covers 14 residues. The CDR3 protein is CSVQGGQDTYEQYF. For the CDR3, the DNA is TGCAGCGTTCAAGGGGGACAGGATACCTACGAGCAGTACTTC.

The V and J genes are TRBV3-1 and TRBJ2-5; D ambiguous. V gave up 1 base and J gave up 3 bases, with 9 bases separating them. The CDR3 is 14 residues long. Germline CDR1 LGHDT, CDR2 YNNKEL (reference sequence). CDR3 sequence: CASSQASAKETQYF. The CDR3 DNA reads as TGTGCCAGCAGCCAAGCCAGCGCCAAAGAGACCCAGTACTTC.

In this sample, this clonotype turned up many times. This chain joins TRBV10-3 and TRBJ2-7; D possibly corresponds to TRBD1 (6 bases). The CDR3 is 12 residues long. The V end was cut by 0 bases, the J end by 12 bases, with 12 bases between. CDR1 is ENHRY, CDR2 SYGVKD, per germline. CDR3 bases: TGTGCCATCAGTGAGTCAGCAGGGGCGCGGTACTTC. It codes for CAISESAGARYF.

This chain joins TRBV14 and TRBJ2-5, with no clear D. Germline CDR1 reads SGHDN; CDR2 reads FVKESK. The length of the CDR3 is 11 residues. Trimming stripped 3 bases from V and 4 bases from J, with 3 bases between. The CDR3 DNA reads as TGTGCCAGCAGCCACACAGAGACCCAGTACTTC. Residues: CASSHTETQYF.

This chain joins TRBV6-1 and TRBJ2-3, with D possibly TRBD2 on 6 matching bases. The CDR3 runs to 13 residues. Germline V gene sequence: CDR1 MNHNS, CDR2 SASEGT. Deletions cut 5 bases from V and 7 bases from J, with 13 bases between. CDR3 in amino acids: CASSTPGLHTQYF. The CDR3 DNA follows: TGTGCCAGCAGTACCCCGGGACTCCATACGCAGTATTTT.

There are a few counts of this clonotype. This sequence joins TRBV9 and TRBJ2-1, with TRBD2 matching over 9 bases. Looked up from germline, CDR1 is SGDLS and CDR2 is YYNGEE. J gave up 8 bases and V 4 bases, and 7 bases lay outside the gene matches. This CDR3 comprises 14 residues. The CDR3 region has the DNA TGTGCCAGCAGCTTAGCGGGAGTGGTCGATGAGCAGTTCTTC. Residues: CASSLAGVVDEQFF.

In its sample, this clonotype was seen many times. This chain uses TRBV3-1 with TRBJ2-7; the D gene could be TRBD1 or TRBD2 (6 bases each). Trimming pared 0 bases from V and 3 bases from J, leaving 9 bases between. CDR3 length: 14 residues. The germline V gene encodes CDR1 LGHDT and CDR2 YNNKEL (reference sequence). The CDR3 loop is CASSQDGGGYEQYF. CDR3 nucleotide sequence: TGTGCCAGCAGCCAAGATGGAGGGGGCTACGAGCAGTACTTC.

This chain connects TRBV28 to TRBJ2-1; 7 nucleotides agree with TRBD2. CDR1 and CDR2 (germline): MDHEN, SYDVKM. The CDR3 covers 18 residues. Losses at the gene ends were 3 bases for V and 3 bases for J; bases not matched to a gene: 14. In DNA, the CDR3 is TGTGCCAGCAGTTTCCCCCAGACCCGGCGGGAGCTCTACAATGAGCAGTTCTTC. Protein sequence: CASSFPQTRRELYNEQFF.

This clonotype came up a few times. The rearrangement joins TRBV28 to TRBJ2-1; D is undetermined. The germline V and J ends were trimmed by 6 bases and 9 bases, with 12 bases remaining between them. CDR1 is MDHEN and CDR2 is SYDVKM in the germline V gene. This CDR3 is built from 12 residues. DNA for the CDR3: TGTGCCAGCAGCCAACCCTCTATTGAGCAGTTCTTC. This gives the protein CASSQPSIEQFF.

This clonotype has more than one count but fewer than ten. DNA for the CDR3: TGCGCCAGCAGTCGGACTAGCGGGACCCGCTCCTACAATGAGCAGTTCTTC. Translating gives CASSRTSGTRSYNEQFF. The chain couples TRBV5-1 to TRBJ2-1, with TRBD2 matching over 12 bases. The germline gives CDR1 SGHRS, CDR2 YFSETQ. V lost 5 bases, J lost 0 bases, and 6 bases stayed unmatched. The CDR3 has 17 amino acids.

This clonotype was detected only a few times. The J gene is TRBJ2-6, the V gene TRBV14; D unclear. The germline gives CDR1 SGHDN, CDR2 FVKESK. V was clipped by 0 bases and J by 0 bases, with 18 bases between them. The CDR3 runs to 20 residues. CDR3 loop: CASSQESPPVVTSGANVLTF. In DNA form, the CDR3 reads TGTGCCAGCAGCCAAGAAAGTCCGCCAGTAGTTACCTCTGGGGCCAACGTCCTGACTTTC.

The chain has TRBV29-1 and TRBJ2-7, with 16 bases matching TRBD2. The CDR3 has 14 residues. Germline V gene lookup returns CDR1 SQVTM and CDR2 ANQGSEA. V was clipped by 6 bases and J by 5 bases; unmatched bases: 4. The CDR3 DNA reads as TGCAGCGTGGGACTAGCGGGGGGGCCTAACGAGCAGTACTTC. It is translated as CSVGLAGGPNEQYF.

Comment on this clonotype: A read error may produce the germline difference seen at one junction end. This rearrangement joins TRBV6-1 to TRBJ2-2; D is ambiguous. Germline-derived CDR1 and CDR2 are MNHNS and SASEGT. The CDR3 sequence is 15 residues long. The CDR3 nucleotides are TGTACCAGTGAAACCTCGGGCGCGAACACCGGGGAGCTGTTTTTT. This codes for CTSETSGANTGELFF.

The table lists this clonotype with many counts. V and J are TRBV5-1 and TRBJ2-1, with D unresolved. Trimming stripped 2 bases from V and 2 bases from J, with 11 bases between. CDR3 length: 15 residues. Germline assignment: CDR1 SGHRS and CDR2 YFSETQ. CDR3: CASSFTDSTYNEQFF. The CDR3 region has the DNA TGCGCCAGCAGCTTCACAGATTCTACCTACAATGAGCAGTTCTTC. The whole variable domain, filled in from reference TRBV5-1 and TRBJ2-1, reads KAGVTQTPRYLIKTRGQQVTLSCSPISGHRSVSWYQQTPGQGLQFLFEYFSETQRNKGNFPGRFSGRQFSNSRSEMNVSTLELGDSALYLCASSFTDSTYNEQFFGPGTRLTVL.

Ten or more counts support this clonotype. In DNA form, the CDR3 reads TGTGCCAGCAGCTCGGTCCGTTCGTCCAATGAAAAACTGTTTTTT. This codes for CASSSVRSSNEKLFF. V is TRBV7-2 and J is TRBJ1-4; D unclear. The CDR3 has 15 amino acids. Germline V CDR1 and CDR2: SGHTA, FQGNSA. Trimming took off 4 bases at V and 5 bases at J, with 14 bases between the two ends.

The chain is built from TRBV6-2 or TRBV6-3 and TRBJ2-1; 12 bases map to TRBD2. Germline V gene lookup returns CDR1 MNHEY and CDR2 SVGEGT. The junction had 13 bases not matched to a gene; V was cut back by 7 bases and J by 3 bases. The length of the CDR3 is 18 residues. The CDR3 is CASIPHTTSGSNYNEQFF. CDR3 nucleotide sequence: TGTGCCAGCATACCCCATACGACTAGCGGGAGTAACTACAATGAGCAGTTCTTC.

This clonotype has more than one count but fewer than ten. The chain carries TRBV20-1 and TRBJ1-2; 8 bases agree with TRBD1. Germline V gene data show CDR1 as DFQATT and CDR2 as SNEGSKA (reference sequence). V shed 5 bases, J shed 7 bases, and the junction held 0 bases outside the gene matches. CDR3 length equals 10 residues. The CDR3 reads CSAGTGGYTF. CDR3 in DNA: TGCAGTGCTGGGACAGGTGGCTACACCTTC.

This clonotype was seen more than once but under ten times. The CDR3 here is CAIHQAGGPTDTQYF. The CDR3 bases are TGTGCCATCCACCAAGCGGGGGGGCCGACAGATACGCAGTATTTT. This sequence joins TRBV10-3 and TRBJ2-3, with 10 bases aligning to TRBD2. From germline, CDR1 is ENHRY and CDR2 SYGVKD. The CDR3 covers 15 residues. V shed 8 bases and J 3 bases; nucleotides not matched to a gene: 8.

This clonotype occurred many times. The rearrangement uses TRBV12-3 or TRBV12-4 and TRBJ2-7; tentatively, D is TRBD2 (7 bases). V dropped 7 bases and J dropped 4 bases, with 17 bases sitting between them. This CDR3 spans 14 amino acids. CDR3 in DNA: TGTGCCAGCAACCTGGGCGGGGGCGGGTACGAGCAGTACTTC. It codes for CASNLGGGGYEQYF.

This clonotype was observed many times. The rearrangement uses TRBV7-9 and TRBJ2-2, with no clear D. This CDR3 comprises 16 residues. Germline V gives CDR1 SEHNR, CDR2 FQNEAQ (reference sequence). V was cut by 4 bases and J by 7 bases, with 19 bases left in between. CDR3 coding DNA: TGTGCCAGCAGCTCGCGACGTAGTCAGCGTCACGGGGAGCTGTTTTTT. Translated: CASSSRRSQRHGELFF.

The chain combines TRBV20-1 with TRBJ2-3, with 10 bases aligning to TRBD2. Germline-derived CDR1 and CDR2 are DFQATT and SNEGSKA (reference sequence). V trimming: 5 bases; J trimming: 5 bases; junction bases outside the gene matches: 13. The CDR3 contains 16 residues. The CDR3 bases are TGCAGTGCTGGGGCTGCGACGAGACTAGCGGGAGATACGCAGTATTTT. Translation: CSAGAATRLAGDTQYF.

The V call is TRBV29-1, the J call TRBJ2-4, with D tentatively TRBD1 or TRBD2 (5 bases each). Germline CDR1 and CDR2: SQVTM and ANQGSEA. V was pared by 4 bases and J by 6 bases, with 7 bases between. This CDR3 has 11 amino acids. The CDR3 DNA sequence: TGCAGCGTTGGGGACGGAAACATTCAGTACTTC. This codes for CSVGDGNIQYF. Based on the CDR3 plus reference TRBV29-1 and TRBJ2-4, the full variable domain is SAVISQKPSRDICQRGTSLTIQCQVDSQVTMMFWYRQQPGQSLTLIATANQGSEATYESGFVIDKFPISRPNLTFSTLTVSNMSPEDSSIYLCSVGDGNIQYFGAGTRLSVL.

This chain uses TRBV7-9 with TRBJ2-7; D possibly corresponds to TRBD1 (6 bases). This CDR3 has 14 residues. From germline, CDR1 is SEHNR and CDR2 FQNEAQ (reference sequence). V lost 2 bases and J 6 bases, leaving 14 bases between the germline ends. The chain's CDR3 is CASSLLGRDIEQYF. As DNA, the CDR3 is TGTGCCAGCAGCTTACTCGGCAGGGACATCGAGCAGTACTTC.

This clonotype was found a few times. The chain joins TRBV27 to TRBJ2-3; D gene ambiguous. Germline V lookup: CDR1 MNHEY, CDR2 SMNVEV (reference sequence). The V end lost 6 bases, the J end lost 1 base, and 5 bases lay between the germline ends. The CDR3 covers 12 residues. In nucleotides, the CDR3 is TGTGCCAGCAGGCCTCGCACAGATACGCAGTATTTT. It yields the protein CASRPRTDTQYF.